This note documents a single T cell receptor (beta chain) sequence. This entry is derived from a study of technical replicates of blood from several donors. CDR1 is SGHNT and CDR2 is YYREEE in the germline V gene (reference sequence). Trimming removed 0 bases from V and 0 bases from J, with 9 bases in between. There are 15 residues in the CDR3. Libraries were prepared by immunoSEQ multiplex PCR; TCRdb keeps only in-frame clonotypes and omits some of them. The data contain over 70,000 clones, about 96% of them seen just once; the ten biggest clones take up around 0.18%. The chain has TRBV5-4 and TRBJ1-1, with D unclear. This clonotype was sampled from a human donor in good health. The sample comprised T cells isolated from PBMCs. Here the CDR3 reads CASSLDLGMNTEAFF. The CDR3 region has the DNA TGTGCCAGCAGCTTGGATCTGGGCATGAACACTGAAGCTTTCTTT.